A single sample gave rise to the 10 T cell receptor beta chains below, sequenced in a study of T-cell memory formation after mild COVID-19. MiXCR was run by TCRdb on the 5' RACE reads, yielding one entry per CDR3 protein. The sample holds about 360,000 distinct CDR3 sequences; around an eighth are singletons and the top ten take approximately 20%. The sequencing input was PBMCs or a T cell subset sorted from them (not recorded which). These receptors were collected from a man younger than 35 who had mild COVID-19 (a few samples of this study predate the infection). Cell type and time point are not known.

This clonotype came up a few times. The V and J genes are TRBV10-3 and TRBJ2-3, with D possibly TRBD1 on 5 matching bases. With 0 bases removed from V and 6 bases from J, the gap between germline ends came to 19 bases. This CDR3 has 17 amino acids. CDR1 ENHRY and CDR2 SYGVKD come from the germline V gene. The chain's CDR3 is CAISESGPRQLSDTQYF. In nucleotides, the CDR3 is TGTGCCATCAGTGAGTCTGGACCCCGACAGTTGTCGGATACGCAGTATTTT.

J is TRBJ1-2 and V is TRBV6-5; D gene uncertain. Trimming removed 2 bases at V and 1 base at J, with 11 bases between. The CDR3 sequence is 15 residues long. Per germline, CDR1 MNHEY and CDR2 SVGAGI. CDR3 bases: TGTGCCAGCAGTTACAGGCGGAACTATAACTATGGCTACACCTTC. It is translated as CASSYRRNYNYGYTF.

In this sample, this clonotype turned up many times. The V gene is TRBV7-8, the J gene TRBJ2-3; maybe TRBD2 (6 bases). CDR3 length: 16 amino acids. The V and J ends lost 7 bases and 1 base respectively, with 18 bases between them. Germline V gene sequence: CDR1 SGHVS, CDR2 FQNEAQ. The CDR3 DNA sequence: TGTGCCAGCACCCCTTTGGGAGGCGGAGGCACAGATACGCAGTATTTT. Protein product: CASTPLGGGGTDTQYF.

This clonotype was seen a few times. The chain recombines TRBV6-6 with TRBJ1-2; 9 bases align to TRBD1. This CDR3 contains 12 residues. J lost 14 bases, V lost 6 bases, and 10 bases had no gene match. Germline-derived CDR1 and CDR2 are MNHNY and SVGAGI (reference sequence). CDR3 nucleotides: TGTGCCAGCAGCTCCGGACAGGGGCCCGGGACCTTC. Its protein product is CASSSGQGPGTF.

V is TRBV18 and J is TRBJ2-1; 8 nucleotides line up with TRBD2. CDR1 and CDR2 (germline): KGHSH, LQKENI. The CDR3 is 15 amino acids. Unmatched junction bases numbered 6, after V lost 2 bases and J lost 6 bases. Here the CDR3 DNA reads TGTGCCAGCTCACCAGCGAGCGGGGGTGTCAATGAGCAGTTCTTC. Protein product: CASSPASGGVNEQFF.

This clonotype came up a few times. V usage is TRBV7-2 and J usage is TRBJ2-1, with 8 bases identical to TRBD2. The J segment lost 10 bases and the V segment lost 2 bases, leaving 10 bases of the junction unmatched. The germline CDR1 and CDR2 sequences are SGHTA and FQGNSA. This CDR3 contains 15 residues. The DNA of the CDR3 is TGTGCCAGCAGCTTAAGGAGCGGGGGCGCAGGGGAGCAGTTCTTC. The encoded protein is CASSLRSGGAGEQFF.

V and J are TRBV6-2 or TRBV6-3 and TRBJ1-5, with D possibly matching TRBD1 (6 bases). V gave up 6 bases and J gave up 8 bases, with 17 bases separating them. Germline-derived CDR1 and CDR2 are MNHEY and SVGEGT. CDR3 length equals 14 residues. The CDR3 coding sequence is TGTGCCAGCAGCTCAACAGGGAATGAGGAGCCCCAGCATTTT. Its protein product is CASSSTGNEEPQHF.

In its sample, this clonotype was seen a few times. CDR3 amino acids: CASRQGGVSYNEQFF. CDR3 coding DNA: TGTGCCAGCCGGCAGGGCGGGGTCTCCTACAATGAGCAGTTCTTC. V and J are TRBV3-1 and TRBJ2-1, with a weak D call TRBD2 (6 bases). The CDR3 has 15 amino acids. CDR1 and CDR2 from the germline V gene are LGHDT and YNNKEL (reference sequence). Trimming took off 8 bases at V and 0 bases at J, with 14 bases between the two ends.

This clonotype was counted between two and nine times. The chain uses TRBV24-1 and TRBJ1-2; tentative D call: TRBD1 (6 bases). Trimming took 1 base from V and 6 from J, leaving 14 bases between them. The CDR3 spans 15 residues. CDR1 and CDR2 (germline): KGHDR, SFDVKD. For the CDR3, the DNA is TGTGCCACCAGTGATTTCGGGGGGGACAAGCATGGCTACACCTTC. Translated, it gives CATSDFGGDKHGYTF.

In this sample, this clonotype turned up many times. V and J are TRBV29-1 and TRBJ2-3; 14 bases match TRBD2. This CDR3 is 13 amino acids long. Germline values: CDR1 SQVTM, CDR2 ANQGSEA. The J segment lost 7 bases and the V segment lost 6 bases, leaving 3 bases of the junction unmatched. The CDR3 spells CSVRTSGGYTQYF. The CDR3 bases are TGCAGCGTGAGGACTAGCGGGGGGTATACGCAGTATTTT.